This T cell receptor (beta chain) was sequenced in a study of cytomegalovirus exposure and HLA in healthy donors. CDR3 length equals 15 residues. Germline trimming cut 6 bases from V and 3 bases from J; bases unmatched to any gene: 8. Germline values: CDR1 WSHSY, CDR2 SAAADI. On this clone: Antigen specificity is unknown.

PCR amplification relied on 60 Vbeta primers (plus 13 Jbeta primers). Profiling relied on immunoSEQ multiplex PCR, and the TCRdb table lists in-frame clones only, not all of them. The data hold some 140,000 clones, with approximately 79% observed a single time. Study-wide results and limits: Associated with cytomegalovirus, according to the listing, were about 160 TCR beta chains. Earlier results showed most TCR beta V segments being productive about 87% or about 30% of the time. What was likely a sequencing artifact was a cluster of highly shared sequence variants.

The chain uses TRBV10-2 and TRBJ1-1, with 9 bases matching TRBD1. Sequencing was performed on PBMCs. This clonotype originated in a man in his fifties in good health and CMV-seropositive. The CDR3 protein is CASRPRTGAHTEAFF. The CDR3 DNA follows: TGCGCCAGCAGGCCCAGGACAGGGGCGCACACTGAAGCTTTCTTT.